The source of this TCR beta chain is a study of tumor and adjacent non-tumor tissue in lung cancer. Study-level points and caveats: Compared with tumor, normal lung showed significantly lower TCR diversity.

No cell sorting was done before RNA was extracted from the tissue. A modified ARM-PCR protocol with three rounds of nested PCR amplified TCRbeta. TCRdb processed the multiplex PCR reads anew with MiXCR; each CDR3 protein has one entry. The table shows fewer than 85,000 distinct CDR3 sequences, with around 80% occurring only once. The CDR3 extends over 13 amino acids. Germline V gene data show CDR1 as SGHNT and CDR2 as YYREEE (reference sequence). On this clonotype itself: No antigen is known for it.

The sequencing input was lung tumor tissue. The TCR comes from a woman in her forties or fifties with non-small cell lung cancer. V is TRBV5-4 and J is TRBJ1-1; D not certain. CDR3 DNA sequence: TGTGCTAGTAGCTTGTCAGTGAGCACTGAAGCTTTCTTT. This codes for CASSLSVSTEAFF.